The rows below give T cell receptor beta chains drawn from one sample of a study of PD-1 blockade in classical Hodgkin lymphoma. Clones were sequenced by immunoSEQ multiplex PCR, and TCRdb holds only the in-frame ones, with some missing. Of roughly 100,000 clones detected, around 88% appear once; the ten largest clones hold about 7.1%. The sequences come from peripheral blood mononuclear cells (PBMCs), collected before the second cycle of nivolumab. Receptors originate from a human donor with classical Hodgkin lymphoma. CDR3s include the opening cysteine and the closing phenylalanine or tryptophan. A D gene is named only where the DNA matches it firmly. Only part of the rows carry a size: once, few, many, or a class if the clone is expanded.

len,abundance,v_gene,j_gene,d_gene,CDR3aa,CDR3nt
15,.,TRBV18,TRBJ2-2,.,CASSPQAEMSGELFF,TGTGCCAGCTCACCACAGGCCGAGATGTCCGGGGAGCTGTTTTTT
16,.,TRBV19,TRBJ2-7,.,CASSGRAIRGPYEQYF,TGTGCCAGTAGTGGAAGGGCCATAAGGGGACCCTACGAGCAGTACTTC
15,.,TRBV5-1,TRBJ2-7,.,CASSLGGGVSYEQYF,TGCGCCAGCAGCTTGGGGGGCGGGGTAAGCTACGAGCAGTACTTC
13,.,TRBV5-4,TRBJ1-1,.,CASSFFSSTEAFF,TGTGCCAGCAGTTTTTTTTCATCCACTGAAGCTTTCTTT
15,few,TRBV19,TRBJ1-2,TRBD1,CASSFDRAANYGYTF,TGTGCCAGTAGCTTCGACAGGGCCGCTAACTATGGCTACACCTTC
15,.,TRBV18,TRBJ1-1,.,CASSPTYSANTEAFF,TGTGCCAGCTCACCAACCTATTCAGCGAACACTGAAGCTTTCTTT
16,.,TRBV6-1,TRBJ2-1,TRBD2,CASSETSGGSYNEQFF,TGTGCCAGCAGTGAAACTAGCGGGGGTTCCTACAATGAGCAGTTCTTC
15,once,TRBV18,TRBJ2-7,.,CASSPGEGIQGEQYF,TGTGCCAGCTCACCAGGGGAGGGCATCCAGGGGGAGCAGTACTTC
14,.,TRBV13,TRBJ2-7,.,CASSLKVRAYEQYF,TGTGCCAGCAGCTTAAAAGTCAGGGCGTACGAGCAGTACTTC
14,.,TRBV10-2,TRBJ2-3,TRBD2,CASRAGGSFDTQYF,TGCGCCAGCAGGGCGGGGGGCAGTTTCGATACGCAGTATTTT
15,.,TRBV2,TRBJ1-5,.,CASSPLDPALQPQHF,TGTGCCAGCAGCCCGTTGGATCCCGCCCTACAGCCCCAGCATTTT
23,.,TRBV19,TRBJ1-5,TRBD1,CASSIGGVWGTGGFDSGNQPQHF,TGTGCCAGTAGTATAGGCGGGGTCTGGGGGACAGGGGGTTTCGATAGTGGCAATCAGCCCCAGCATTTT
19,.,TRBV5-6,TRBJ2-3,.,CASSFGSLFQPRKADTQYF,TGTGCCAGCAGCTTCGGTTCCCTGTTCCAGCCCAGAAAAGCAGATACGCAGTATTTT
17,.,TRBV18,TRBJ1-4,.,CASSPPGGAGRREKLFF,TGTGCCAGCTCACCACCCGGCGGGGCAGGGAGACGTGAAAAACTGTTTTTT
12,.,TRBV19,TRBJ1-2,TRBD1,CAIPGTDMGYTF,TGTGCCATCCCGGGGACAGACATGGGTTACACCTTC
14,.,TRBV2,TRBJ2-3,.,CASSEPLGADTQYF,TGTGCCAGCAGTGAGCCTTTGGGGGCCGATACGCAGTATTTT
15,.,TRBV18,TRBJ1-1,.,CASSPLDRGGTEAFF,TGTGCCAGCTCACCACTTGACCGGGGTGGCACTGAAGCTTTCTTT
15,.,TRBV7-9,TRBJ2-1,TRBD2,CASSPSGASYNEQFF,TGTGCCAGCAGCCCTAGCGGGGCTTCTTACAATGAGCAGTTCTTC
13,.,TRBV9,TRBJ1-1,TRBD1,CASSPDRDTEAFF,TGTGCCAGCAGCCCCGACAGGGATACTGAAGCTTTCTTT
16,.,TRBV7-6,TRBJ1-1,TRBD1,CASSSLLTGDVAEAFF,TGTGCCAGCAGCTCTCTGCTGACAGGGGACGTCGCTGAAGCTTTCTTT
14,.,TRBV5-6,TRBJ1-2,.,CASSLKRSDYGYTF,TGTGCCAGCAGCTTGAAGAGGTCGGACTATGGCTACACCTTC
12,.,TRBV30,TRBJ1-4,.,CAWSRTVEKLFF,TGTGCCTGGAGCAGAACAGTTGAAAAACTGTTTTTT
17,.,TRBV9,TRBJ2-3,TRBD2,CASGGTSGGPEPHTQYF,TGTGCCAGCGGGGGAACTAGCGGGGGCCCCGAACCGCATACGCAGTATTTT
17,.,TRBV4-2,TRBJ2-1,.,CASSQDQGGTAYNEQFF,TGTGCCAGCAGCCAAGATCAAGGGGGGACCGCCTACAATGAGCAGTTCTTC
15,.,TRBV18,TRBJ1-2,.,CASGLRDPRSYGYTF,TGTGCCAGCGGACTCAGGGATCCAAGGTCCTATGGCTACACCTTC
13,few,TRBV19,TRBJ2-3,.,CASSIFRLDTQYF,TGTGCCAGTAGTATTTTCCGCTTAGATACGCAGTATTTT
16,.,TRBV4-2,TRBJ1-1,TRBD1,CASSKTGQGSITEAFF,TGTGCCAGCAGCAAAACGGGACAGGGGTCGATTACTGAAGCTTTCTTT